The entry that follows covers one TCR beta chain sequence. Deletions cut 0 bases from V and 1 base from J, with 13 bases between. Per germline, CDR1 SGHRS and CDR2 YFSETQ. CDR3 size: 16 residues. The PCR ran on 60 Vbeta and 13 Jbeta primers. Repertoires were generated with immunoSEQ multiplex PCR, while TCRdb's copy carries only in-frame clones and drops some. Its table lists approximately 110,000 clones. The data belong to a study of cytomegalovirus exposure and HLA in healthy donors. Study-wide background: From donors who were HLA-typed, an early data release held approximately 84 million unique TCRs.

Sequences were obtained from PBMCs. The V gene is TRBV5-1, the J gene TRBJ2-5; a possible D gene is TRBD1 (6 bases). This TCR derives from a man aged 45-60 years in good health and CMV-seronegative. This CDR3 reads CASSLERRGIQETQYF. The CDR3 DNA sequence: TGCGCCAGCAGCTTGGAAAGAAGGGGGATCCAAGAGACCCAGTACTTC.